This TCR beta chain derives from a study of blood T cell repertoires in COVID-19. Across the study: Samples representing acute and convalescent COVID-19 were sourced from the United States, Italy and Spain. T cells, B-cell-depleted T cells, or PBMCs supplied cDNA or gDNA.

The CDR3 consists of 15 residues. Looked up from germline, CDR1 is SGDLS and CDR2 is YYNGEE. The junction had 8 bases not matched to a gene; V was cut back by 4 bases and J by 6 bases. The repertoire was sequenced with immunoSEQ multiplex PCR; TCRdb's copy has only in-frame clones and lacks some. The top ten clones hold under 5% of a sample with about 36,000 clones, 90% of them seen once. Sequencing was performed on peripheral blood. The sequence was collected from a human donor in a cohort sampled during active COVID-19. The rearrangement joins TRBV9 to TRBJ1-2; TRBD1 agrees at 11 bases. For the CDR3, the DNA is TGTGCCAGCAGCTTACGGACAGGGGGCGCAGATGGCTACACCTTC. It codes for CASSLRTGGADGYTF.